This T cell receptor (beta chain) appears in the sequencing data of a study of beta chain features in type 1 diabetes. Study-wide results and caveats: TCRB CDR3 length was moderately but significantly reduced in all four CD4+ subsets of Type 1 diabetes patients.

The study reverse transcribed the entire isolated RNA, so it sequenced expressed TCRB transcripts. Here immunoSEQ multiplex PCR was the method, and the copy in TCRdb shows in-frame clones only, minus some. The sample has 550,000 to 850,000 clones, around 15% seen once; the top ten hold approximately 0.02%. This clone was seen more than once but under ten times. What it binds is unknown. The sequence was obtained from a man in his late teens or twenties with type 1 diabetes. Sequenced: naive CD4+ T cells from blood.

The CDR3 nucleotides read TGTGCCAGCAGTATTCCGGGACATAAGACCCAGTACTTC. Its translation is CASSIPGHKTQYF. The V and J genes are TRBV6-5 and TRBJ2-5, with D maybe TRBD1 (6 bases). The V end was cut by 5 bases, the J end by 6 bases, with 13 bases between. The CDR3 loop spans 13 amino acids. CDR1 and CDR2 (germline): MNHEY, SVGAGI.